The clone carrying this T cell receptor beta chain was counted once. The data were taken from a study of blood T cell repertoires in COVID-19. In the study overall: T cells, B-cell-depleted T cells, or PBMCs provided the cDNA or gDNA that served as material.

V gave up 4 bases and J gave up 0 bases; unmatched junction bases: 7. The CDR3 is made up of 16 amino acids. From germline, CDR1 is SGHRS and CDR2 YFSETQ. Patients of the Seattle cohort, enrolled during active infection, were followed longitudinally. Source study methods: The authors estimated nucleated cell counts from reference gene primer amplification. The repertoire was sequenced with immunoSEQ multiplex PCR; TCRdb's copy has only in-frame clones and lacks some. From that table come the V and J calls and clone size; the DNA was used to work out D and trimming. The sample shows 300,000 to 400,000 clones, about 90% of them seen only once.

The TCR sequence derives from a young woman with COVID-19, enrolled during active disease. The chain joins TRBV5-1 to TRBJ1-1, with 9 bases lining up with TRBD1. The sample comprised peripheral blood. CDR3 coding DNA: TGCGCCAGCAGCCTGTGGACAGGGGCCCTGAACACTGAAGCTTTCTTT. Translated: CASSLWTGALNTEAFF.